One sample yielded the 12 T cell receptor beta chains listed below, sequenced in a study of cytomegalovirus exposure and HLA in healthy donors (dated by TCRdb to about 2017). To prepare the library, the immunoSEQ multiplex PCR assay was applied. For the multiplex PCR, a mixture combining 60 forward primers for TCR Vbeta segments and 13 reverse primers for TCR Jbeta segments was used. TCRdb took over this immuneACCESS table, retaining in-frame rearrangements with V and J assigned. Such tables are incomplete; in checked studies, under half of the missing clones stem from an unresolved V gene, and the remainder is unexplained. This sample has under 200,000 clones in its table, and around 68% of those were observed once. The biggest ten clones account for about 3% of the sample. The sample was PBMCs. These TCRs come from a woman in her thirties or forties in good health and CMV-seropositive.

This sequence joins TRBV6-1 and TRBJ2-5, with 7 nucleotides matching TRBD1. This CDR3 comprises 13 residues. V was clipped by 5 bases and J by 5 bases; unmatched bases: 5. The V gene's germline CDR1 is MNHNS and CDR2 SASEGT. CDR3 sequence reads: CASSTTGLETQYF. CDR3 bases: TGTGCCAGCAGTACGACAGGGCTGGAGACCCAGTACTTC.

In its sample, this clone was seen a few times. The chain recombines TRBV4-1 with TRBJ2-2; 9 positions match TRBD1. With V trimmed by 4 bases and J by 6 bases, 6 bases remained unmatched. Germline CDR1 reads MGHRA; CDR2 reads YSYEKL. This CDR3 comprises 15 residues. CDR3 region: CASSLTGTGSGELFF. The CDR3 nucleotides read TGCGCCAGCAGCCTCACCGGGACAGGGTCCGGGGAGCTGTTTTTT.

The V and J genes are TRBV7-2 and TRBJ1-2; D unresolved. The CDR3 loop spans 14 amino acids. V was clipped by 0 bases and J by 3 bases, with 8 bases between them. Germline V gene data show CDR1 as SGHTA and CDR2 as FQGNSA. Here the CDR3 reads CASSLALEDYGYTF. CDR3 sequence (DNA): TGTGCCAGCAGCTTAGCTCTTGAGGACTATGGCTACACCTTC.

This clone has just a few counts. The chain couples TRBV27 to TRBJ2-2; D not resolved. There are 11 residues in the CDR3. Trimming took off 4 bases at V and 6 bases at J, with 3 bases between the two ends. In germline, CDR1 is MNHEY, CDR2 SMNVEV (reference sequence). The CDR3 bases are TGTGCCAGCAGTTCATCCGGGGAGCTGTTTTTT. This gives the protein CASSSSGELFF.

This chain connects TRBV5-6 to TRBJ2-3, with a tentative D call TRBD2 (5 bases). CDR1 and CDR2 (germline): SGHDT, YYEEEE. V lost 1 base, J lost 4 bases, and 19 bases lay in between. The CDR3 runs to 17 residues. CDR3 region: CASSLKIEGIRSDTQYF. The CDR3 DNA reads as TGTGCCAGCAGCTTGAAGATAGAGGGTATACGATCAGATACGCAGTATTTT. The full variable domain, rest sourced from reference TRBV5-6 and TRBJ2-3, is DAGVTQSPTHLIKTRGQQVTLRCSPKSGHDTVSWYQQALGQGPQFIFQYYEEEERQRGNFPDRFSGHQFPNYSSELNVNALLLGDSALYLCASSLKIEGIRSDTQYFGPGTRLTVL.

This clone was picked up a small number of times. The chain carries TRBV4-2 and TRBJ1-5; D is unclear. With 0 bases removed from V and 11 bases from J, the gap between germline ends came to 17 bases. The CDR3 totals 15 residues. Germline V gives CDR1 LGHNA, CDR2 YNFKEQ. As DNA, the CDR3 is TGTGCCAGCAGCCAAGATCGAGAGTCGTTTGCCTCCCAGCATTTT. Translating gives CASSQDRESFASQHF.

V usage is TRBV12-5 and J usage is TRBJ2-1, with unresolved D. V was pared by 0 bases and J by 9 bases, with 12 bases between. Per the germline V gene, CDR1 is LGHNT and CDR2 is FRNRAP. CDR3 length: 14 residues. The CDR3 sequence: CASGLVPPVGEQFF. The CDR3 bases are TGTGCTAGTGGTTTGGTCCCCCCGGTCGGTGAGCAGTTCTTC.

The table lists this clone with a count of one. The chain recombines TRBV7-3 with TRBJ2-6; D is unclear. CDR1 is SGHTA and CDR2 is FQGTGA in the germline V gene. Trimming pared 5 bases from V and 1 base from J, leaving 3 bases between. This CDR3 is built from 13 residues. Written as DNA, the CDR3 is TGTGCCAGCAGCCCATCTGGGGCCAACGTCCTGACTTTC. Translated, it gives CASSPSGANVLTF.

The chain carries TRBV15 and TRBJ1-5; D is unclear. The CDR3 consists of 12 residues. Germline V gene lookup returns CDR1 LNHNV and CDR2 YYDKDF (reference sequence). The V end was cut by 2 bases, the J end by 6 bases, with 5 bases between. In nucleotides, the CDR3 is TGTGCCACCAGCAGAACCGGTCAGCCCCAGCATTTT. It codes for CATSRTGQPQHF.

The chain uses TRBV28 and TRBJ2-2, with 11 positions matching TRBD1. The CDR3 runs 15 residues. J gave up 7 bases and V 5 bases, and 6 bases lay outside the gene matches. Germline assignment: CDR1 MDHEN and CDR2 SYDVKM. As DNA, the CDR3 is TGTGCCAGCAGTCGTTCCGGGACAGGGGGCGGGGAGCTGTTTTTT. Its translation is CASSRSGTGGGELFF. Complete variable domain (other parts from reference TRBV28 and TRBJ2-2): DVKVTQSSRYLVKRTGEKVFLECVQDMDHENMFWYRQDPGLGLRLIYFSYDVKMKEKGDIPEGYSVSREKKERFSLILESASTNQTSMYLCASSRSGTGGGELFFGEGSRLTVL.

The chain recombines TRBV28 with TRBJ2-7; 13 bases align to TRBD2. Germline V gives CDR1 MDHEN, CDR2 SYDVKM. Unmatched junction bases numbered 5, after V lost 8 bases and J lost 7 bases. The CDR3 extends over 13 amino acids. CDR3: CASRTSGSGEQYF. In DNA, the CDR3 is TGTGCCAGCCGGACTAGCGGGAGTGGGGAGCAGTACTTC.

The chain uses TRBV5-4 and TRBJ1-2; D ambiguous. The ends were cut back, 5 bases at V and 4 bases at J, with 9 bases in the middle. CDR1 is SGHNT and CDR2 is YYREEE in the germline V gene (reference sequence). This CDR3 is built from 12 residues. CDR3 loop: CASSSGSYGYTF. CDR3 nucleotides: TGTGCCAGCAGTAGCGGGTCCTATGGCTACACCTTC.